This T cell receptor (beta chain) was retrieved from a study of cytomegalovirus exposure and HLA in healthy donors. This CDR3 has 13 residues. Trimming took 1 base from V and 4 from J, leaving 7 bases between them. CDR1 SGHNT and CDR2 YYREEE come from the germline V gene (reference sequence). In the PCR, 60 Vbeta and 13 Jbeta primers were used. Here immunoSEQ multiplex PCR was the method, and the copy in TCRdb shows in-frame clones only, minus some. The sample has nearly 110,000 clones; about 64% are singletons. This chain connects TRBV5-4 to TRBJ2-3; D ambiguous. Sequenced material: PBMCs. The source of this sequence is a female donor in good health and CMV-seronegative. DNA of the CDR3: TGTGCCAGCAGCTTGCTGGGCGCAGATACGCAGTATTTT. Amino acid sequence: CASSLLGADTQYF.